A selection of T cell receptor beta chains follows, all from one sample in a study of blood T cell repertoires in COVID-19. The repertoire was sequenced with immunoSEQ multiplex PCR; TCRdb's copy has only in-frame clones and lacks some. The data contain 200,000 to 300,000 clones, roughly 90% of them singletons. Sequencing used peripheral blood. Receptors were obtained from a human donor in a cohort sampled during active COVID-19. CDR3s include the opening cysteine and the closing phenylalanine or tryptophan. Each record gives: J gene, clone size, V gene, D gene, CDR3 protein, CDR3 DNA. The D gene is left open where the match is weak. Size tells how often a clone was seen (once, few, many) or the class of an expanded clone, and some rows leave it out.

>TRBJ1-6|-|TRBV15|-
CATSRDVSLYNSPLHF
TGTGCCACCAGCAGAGATGTGTCACTGTATAATTCACCCCTCCACTTT
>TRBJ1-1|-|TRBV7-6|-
CASSLALEGGFDGEAFF
TGTGCCAGCAGCTTAGCCCTTGAAGGGGGTTTTGACGGGGAAGCTTTCTTT
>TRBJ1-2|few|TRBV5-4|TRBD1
CASSKLTGPSEGYTF
TGTGCCAGCAGCAAACTGACAGGGCCCTCTGAGGGCTACACCTTC
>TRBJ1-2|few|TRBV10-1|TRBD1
CASGQGSYGYTF
TGCGCCAGCGGACAGGGGTCCTATGGCTACACCTTC
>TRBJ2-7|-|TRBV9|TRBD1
CASSVSRDRGIYEQYF
TGTGCCAGCAGCGTAAGTCGCGACAGGGGGATCTACGAGCAGTACTTC
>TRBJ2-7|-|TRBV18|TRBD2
CASSPGTGTSGAYEQYF
TGTGCCAGCTCACCAGGGACCGGGACTAGCGGGGCCTACGAGCAGTACTTC
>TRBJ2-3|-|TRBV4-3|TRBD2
CASSQLAGRTDTQYF
TGCGCCAGCAGCCAACTAGCGGGCCGCACAGATACGCAGTATTTT
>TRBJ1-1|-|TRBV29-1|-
CSVDVGPGYTNTEAFF
TGCAGCGTTGACGTCGGGCCAGGGTATACGAACACTGAAGCTTTCTTT
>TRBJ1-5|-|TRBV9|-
CASSVGVLAGQPQHF
TGTGCCAGCAGCGTAGGTGTTTTGGCAGGTCAGCCCCAGCATTTT
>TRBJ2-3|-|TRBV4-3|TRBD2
CASSRGLAGGPDTQYF
TGCGCCAGCAGCCGAGGACTAGCGGGAGGCCCTGATACGCAGTATTTT
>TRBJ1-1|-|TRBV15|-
CATSRDTAGDTAEAFF
TGTGCCACCAGCAGAGATACGGCAGGGGATACAGCTGAAGCTTTCTTT
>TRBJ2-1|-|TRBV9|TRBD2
CASSKTTSGFSYNEQFF
TGTGCCAGCAGCAAAACGACTAGCGGCTTCTCCTACAATGAGCAGTTCTTC
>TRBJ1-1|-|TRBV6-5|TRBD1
CASSYNYGQGYTEAFF
TGTGCCAGCAGTTACAATTATGGACAGGGCTACACTGAAGCTTTCTTT
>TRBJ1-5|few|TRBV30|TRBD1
CAWSYRGQPQHF
TGTGCCTGGTCGTACAGGGGACAGCCCCAGCATTTT
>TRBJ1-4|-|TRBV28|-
CASSLFRGEKLFF
TGTGCCAGCAGTTTATTCCGAGGAGAAAAACTGTTTTTT
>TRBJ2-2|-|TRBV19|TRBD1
CASRNQGAGPGELFF
TGTGCCAGTAGAAACCAGGGGGCGGGGCCCGGGGAGCTGTTTTTT
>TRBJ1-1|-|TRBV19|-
CASTVRGRDTEAFF
TGTGCCAGTACCGTGCGGGGGAGGGACACTGAAGCTTTCTTT
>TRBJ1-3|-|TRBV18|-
CASSATRDQSGNTIYF
TGTGCCAGCTCAGCTACCCGGGATCAGAGTGGAAACACCATATATTTT
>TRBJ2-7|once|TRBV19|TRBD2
CASSIRWTSPIVSYEQYF
TGTGCCAGTAGTATTCGTTGGACTAGCCCAATTGTCTCCTACGAGCAGTACTTC
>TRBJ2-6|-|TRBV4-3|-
CASSQGGRRGRGANVLTF
TGCGCCAGCAGCCAAGGGGGTAGGAGGGGCCGTGGGGCCAACGTCCTGACTTTC
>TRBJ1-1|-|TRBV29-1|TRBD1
CSLRDRGTEAFF
TGCAGCCTAAGGGACAGGGGAACTGAAGCTTTCTTT
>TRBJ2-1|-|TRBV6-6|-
CASSLTAPVYNEQFF
TGTGCCAGCAGTTTGACAGCGCCCGTCTACAATGAGCAGTTCTTC
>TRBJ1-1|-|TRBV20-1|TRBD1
CSASGYRGRVAEAFF
TGCAGTGCTAGTGGGTACAGGGGGCGCGTTGCTGAAGCTTTCTTT
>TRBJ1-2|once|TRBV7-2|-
CASSLDRKSWSYGYTF
TGTGCCAGCAGCTTAGACAGGAAGAGTTGGAGCTATGGCTACACCTTC
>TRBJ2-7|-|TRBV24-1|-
CATSAPTREGGRYEQYF
TGTGCCACCAGTGCCCCAACCAGGGAGGGGGGGCGGTACGAGCAGTACTTC
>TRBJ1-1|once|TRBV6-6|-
CASSYAEVNTEAFF
TGTGCCAGCAGTTACGCAGAGGTGAACACTGAAGCTTTCTTT
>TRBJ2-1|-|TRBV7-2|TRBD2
CASSLVPAGEGQFF
TGTGCCAGCAGCTTAGTCCCAGCGGGAGAAGGGCAGTTCTTC
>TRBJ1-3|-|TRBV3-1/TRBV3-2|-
CASSPRDRGNTIYF
TGTGCCAGCAGCCCGAGAGACAGGGGAAACACCATATATTTT
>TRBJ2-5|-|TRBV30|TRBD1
CAWSARTGVQETQYF
TGTGCCTGGAGCGCGAGGACAGGTGTCCAAGAGACCCAGTACTTC
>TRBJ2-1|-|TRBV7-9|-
CATRGPGGIVDEQFF
TGTGCCACCCGGGGTCCTGGGGGGATAGTCGATGAGCAGTTCTTC
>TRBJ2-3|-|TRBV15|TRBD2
CATSREASGSGSTDTQYF
TGTGCCACCAGCAGAGAGGCTAGCGGGAGCGGTAGCACAGATACGCAGTATTTT
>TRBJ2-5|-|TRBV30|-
CAWSEGLRGLETQYF
TGTGCCTGGAGTGAGGGACTGCGGGGCTTAGAGACCCAGTACTTC
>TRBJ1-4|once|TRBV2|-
CASTGGGEKLFF
TGTGCCAGCACCGGGGGGGGTGAAAAACTGTTTTTT
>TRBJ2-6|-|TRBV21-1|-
CASRSRDLVSGANVLTF
TGTGCCAGCAGATCTCGGGATCTTGTCTCTGGGGCCAACGTCCTGACTTTC
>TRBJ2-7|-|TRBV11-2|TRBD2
CASSLDIRAAGGSYEQYF
TGTGCCAGCAGCTTAGACATCCGGGCGGCGGGAGGCTCCTACGAGCAGTACTTC
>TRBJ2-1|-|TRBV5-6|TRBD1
CASGRTGELYEQFF
TGTGCCAGCGGCCGGACAGGGGAATTGTATGAGCAGTTCTTC
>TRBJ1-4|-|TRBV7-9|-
CASSPRRIAGGEKLFF
TGTGCCAGCAGCCCCCGGCGAATAGCCGGAGGCGAAAAACTGTTTTTT
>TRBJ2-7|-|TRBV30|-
CAWTRSREQYF
TGTGCCTGGACTAGGTCAAGAGAGCAGTACTTC
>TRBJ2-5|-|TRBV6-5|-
CASSQAETQYF
TGTGCCAGCAGTCAGGCTGAGACCCAGTACTTC
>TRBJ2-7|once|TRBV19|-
CASSPKGTPTYEQYF
TGTGCCAGTAGTCCGAAAGGGACTCCTACCTACGAGCAGTACTTC
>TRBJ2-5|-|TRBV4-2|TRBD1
CASSQVGAGGVETQYF
TGTGCCAGCAGCCAAGTAGGGGCAGGGGGCGTGGAGACCCAGTACTTC
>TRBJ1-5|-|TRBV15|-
CATSRDSSTVFNSNQPQHF
TGTGCCACCAGCAGAGATTCTTCCACAGTCTTCAATAGCAATCAGCCCCAGCATTTT
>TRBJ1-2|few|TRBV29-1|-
CSADSTGNYGYTF
TGCAGCGCCGATAGTACAGGGAACTATGGCTACACCTTC
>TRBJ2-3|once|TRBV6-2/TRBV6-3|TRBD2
CASSPLAGGTDTQYF
TGTGCCAGCAGTCCCCTAGCGGGGGGAACAGATACGCAGTATTTT
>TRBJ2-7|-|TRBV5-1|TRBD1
CASSSGQGANEQYF
TGCGCCAGCAGCTCCGGACAGGGGGCGAACGAGCAGTACTTC